The T cell receptor beta chain described here comes from a study of blood T cell repertoires in COVID-19. Study in general: T cells, B-cell-depleted T cells, or PBMCs provided the cDNA or gDNA that served as material.

Per the authors' pipeline: Quantification of nucleated cells was approximated via reference gene primer amplification. The repertoire was sequenced with immunoSEQ multiplex PCR; TCRdb's copy has only in-frame clones and lacks some. That table furnishes V, J and clone size, whereas the DNA furnished D and trimming. The data show about 110,000 clones, 70% to 85% seen once. The V end lost 6 bases, the J end lost 4 bases, and 13 bases lay between the germline ends. From germline, CDR1 is SGHNT and CDR2 YENEEA. The CDR3 covers 13 residues. The sequence was obtained from a man aged 65-85 years with active or convalescent COVID-19. V gene TRBV11-3 combines with J gene TRBJ2-7, with D tentatively TRBD2 (5 bases). The sequenced material came from peripheral blood. The CDR3 DNA reads as TGTGCCAGCAGGGACTGGATAAATTACGAGCAGTACTTC. It codes for CASRDWINYEQYF.